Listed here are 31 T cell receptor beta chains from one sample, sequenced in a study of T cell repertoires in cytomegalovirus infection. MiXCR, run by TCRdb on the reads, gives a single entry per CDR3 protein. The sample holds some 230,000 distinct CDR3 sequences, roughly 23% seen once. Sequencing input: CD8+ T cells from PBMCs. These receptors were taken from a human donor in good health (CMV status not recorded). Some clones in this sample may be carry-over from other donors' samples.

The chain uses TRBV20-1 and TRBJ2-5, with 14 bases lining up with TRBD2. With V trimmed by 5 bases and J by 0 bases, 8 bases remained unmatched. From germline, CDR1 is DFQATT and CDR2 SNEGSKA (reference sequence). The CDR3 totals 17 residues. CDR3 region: CSAEGLAGGTYQETQYF. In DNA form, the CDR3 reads TGCAGTGCTGAAGGACTAGCGGGGGGAACGTACCAAGAGACCCAGTACTTC.

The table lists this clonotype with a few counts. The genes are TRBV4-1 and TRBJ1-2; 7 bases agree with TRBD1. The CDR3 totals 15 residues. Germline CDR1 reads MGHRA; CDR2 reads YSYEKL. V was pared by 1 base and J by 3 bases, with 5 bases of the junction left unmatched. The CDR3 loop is CASSQAPGTDYGYTF. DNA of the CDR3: TGCGCCAGCAGCCAAGCCCCCGGGACAGACTATGGCTACACCTTC.

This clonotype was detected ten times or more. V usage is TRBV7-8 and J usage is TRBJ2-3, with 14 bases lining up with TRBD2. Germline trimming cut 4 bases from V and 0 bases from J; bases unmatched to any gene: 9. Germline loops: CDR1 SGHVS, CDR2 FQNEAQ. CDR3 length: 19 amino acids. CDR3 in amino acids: CASSSGLAGEYTSTDTQYF. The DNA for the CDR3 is TGTGCCAGCAGCTCGGGACTAGCGGGGGAGTATACTAGCACAGATACGCAGTATTTT.

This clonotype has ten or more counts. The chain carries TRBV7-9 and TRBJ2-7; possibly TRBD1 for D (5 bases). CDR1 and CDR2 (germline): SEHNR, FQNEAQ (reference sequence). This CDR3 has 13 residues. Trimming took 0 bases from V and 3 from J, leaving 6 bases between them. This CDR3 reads CASSLAGVYEQYF. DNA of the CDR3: TGTGCCAGCAGCTTAGCAGGGGTCTACGAGCAGTACTTC.

The CDR3 loop reads CASSFQLAGEAFF. The CDR3 coding sequence is TGTGCCAGCAGTTTTCAGTTAGCGGGGGAAGCTTTCTTT. The rearrangement links TRBV28 to TRBJ1-1, with D uncertain. Deletions cut 3 bases from V and 8 bases from J, with 13 bases between. The V gene's germline CDR1 is MDHEN and CDR2 SYDVKM. CDR3 length equals 13 residues.

CDR3 nucleotides: TGTGCCAGCAGTTTAATCGGACAGGGCATGAACACTGAAGCTTTCTTT. Amino acids: CASSLIGQGMNTEAFF. The V and J genes are TRBV28 and TRBJ1-1; 8 nucleotides align to TRBD1. V was pared by 2 bases and J by 0 bases, with 5 bases of the junction left unmatched. The CDR3 runs to 16 residues. The V gene's germline CDR1 is MDHEN and CDR2 SYDVKM.

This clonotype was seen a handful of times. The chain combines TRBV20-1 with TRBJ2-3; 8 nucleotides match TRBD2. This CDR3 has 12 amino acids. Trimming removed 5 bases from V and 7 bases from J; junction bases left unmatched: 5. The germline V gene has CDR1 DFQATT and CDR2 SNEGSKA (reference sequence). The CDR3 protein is CSASLAGNTQYF. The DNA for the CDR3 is TGCAGTGCTTCGTTAGCGGGAAATACGCAGTATTTT.

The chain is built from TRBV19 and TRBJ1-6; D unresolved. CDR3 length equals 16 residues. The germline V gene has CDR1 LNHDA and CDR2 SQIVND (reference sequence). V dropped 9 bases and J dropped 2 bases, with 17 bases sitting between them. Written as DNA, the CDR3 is TGTGCCAGCGGAGACGGGCCGGGGACCTATAATTCACCCCTCCACTTT. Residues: CASGDGPGTYNSPLHF. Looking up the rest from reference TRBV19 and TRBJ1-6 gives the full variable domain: DGGITQSPKYLFRKEGQNVTLSCEQNLNHDAMYWYRQDPGQGLRLIYYSQIVNDFQKGDIAEGYSVSREKKESFPLTVTSAQKNPTAFYLCASGDGPGTYNSPLHFGNGTRLTVT.

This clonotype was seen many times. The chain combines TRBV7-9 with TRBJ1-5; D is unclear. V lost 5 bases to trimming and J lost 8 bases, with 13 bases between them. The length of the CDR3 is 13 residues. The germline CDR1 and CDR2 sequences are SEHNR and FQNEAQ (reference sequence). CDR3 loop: CASSPTAMEPQHF. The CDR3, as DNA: TGTGCCAGCAGCCCAACGGCAATGGAGCCCCAGCATTTT.

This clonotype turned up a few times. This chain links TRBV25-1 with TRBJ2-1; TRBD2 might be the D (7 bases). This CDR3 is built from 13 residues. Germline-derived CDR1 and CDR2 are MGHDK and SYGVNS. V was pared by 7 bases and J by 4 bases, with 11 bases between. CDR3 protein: CASKGGSYNEQFF. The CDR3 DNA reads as TGTGCCAGCAAGGGGGGGTCGTACAATGAGCAGTTCTTC.

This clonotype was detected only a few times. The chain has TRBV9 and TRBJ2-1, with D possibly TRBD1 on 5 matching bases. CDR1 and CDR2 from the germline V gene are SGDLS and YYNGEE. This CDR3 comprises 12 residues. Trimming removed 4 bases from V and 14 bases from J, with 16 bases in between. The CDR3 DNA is TGTGCCAGCAGCCCCCAGGGCAGGGCGAAGTTCTTC. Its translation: CASSPQGRAKFF.

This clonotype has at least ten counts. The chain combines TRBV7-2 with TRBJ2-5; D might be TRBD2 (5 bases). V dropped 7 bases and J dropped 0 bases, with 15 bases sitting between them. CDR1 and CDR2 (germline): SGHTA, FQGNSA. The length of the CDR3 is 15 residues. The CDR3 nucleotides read TGTGCCAGCACCCTAATCCGGGGTAACCAAGAGACCCAGTACTTC. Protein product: CASTLIRGNQETQYF.

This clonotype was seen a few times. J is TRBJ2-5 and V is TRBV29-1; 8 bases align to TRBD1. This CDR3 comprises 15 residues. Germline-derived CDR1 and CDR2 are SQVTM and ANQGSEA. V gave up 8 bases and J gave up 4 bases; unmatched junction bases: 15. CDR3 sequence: CSLGPGGSPTETQYF. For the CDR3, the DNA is TGCAGCCTGGGCCCAGGGGGCTCCCCAACAGAGACCCAGTACTTC.

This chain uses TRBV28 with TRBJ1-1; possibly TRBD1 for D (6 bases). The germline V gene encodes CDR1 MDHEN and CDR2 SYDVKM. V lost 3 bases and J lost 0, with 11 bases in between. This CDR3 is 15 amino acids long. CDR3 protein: CASSLPGTMNTEAFF. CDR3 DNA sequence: TGTGCCAGCAGTTTGCCCGGGACAATGAACACTGAAGCTTTCTTT.

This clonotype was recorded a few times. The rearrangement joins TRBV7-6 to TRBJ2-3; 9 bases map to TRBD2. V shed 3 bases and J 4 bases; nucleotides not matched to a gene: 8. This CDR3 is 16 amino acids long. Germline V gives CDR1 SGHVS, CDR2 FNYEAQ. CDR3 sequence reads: CASSLPPGLAPDTQYF. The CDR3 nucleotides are TGTGCCAGCAGCTTGCCACCGGGACTAGCCCCAGATACGCAGTATTTT.

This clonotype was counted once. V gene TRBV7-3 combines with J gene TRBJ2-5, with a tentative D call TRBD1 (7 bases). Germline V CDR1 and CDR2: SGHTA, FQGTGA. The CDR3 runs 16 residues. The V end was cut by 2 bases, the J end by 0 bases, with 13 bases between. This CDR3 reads CASSLRDSGYQETQYF. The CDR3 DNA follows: TGTGCCAGCAGCTTACGGGACAGCGGGTACCAAGAGACCCAGTACTTC.

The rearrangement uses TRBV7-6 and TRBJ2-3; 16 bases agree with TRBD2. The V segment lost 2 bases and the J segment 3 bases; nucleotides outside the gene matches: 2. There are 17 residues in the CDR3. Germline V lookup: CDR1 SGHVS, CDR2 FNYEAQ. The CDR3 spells CASSLRGLAGGTDTQYF. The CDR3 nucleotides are TGTGCCAGCAGCTTAAGGGGACTAGCGGGGGGGACAGATACGCAGTATTTT.

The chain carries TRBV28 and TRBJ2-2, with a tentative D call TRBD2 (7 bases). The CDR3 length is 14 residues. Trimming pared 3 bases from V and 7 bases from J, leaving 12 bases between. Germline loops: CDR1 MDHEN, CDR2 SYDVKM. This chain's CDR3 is CASSFRGAYGELFF. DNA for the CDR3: TGTGCCAGCAGTTTTCGGGGGGCCTACGGGGAGCTGTTTTTT.

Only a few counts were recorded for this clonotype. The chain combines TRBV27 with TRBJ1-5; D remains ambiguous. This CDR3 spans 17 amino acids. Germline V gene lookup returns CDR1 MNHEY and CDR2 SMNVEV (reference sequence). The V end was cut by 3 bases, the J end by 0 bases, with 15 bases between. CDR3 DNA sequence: TGTGCCAGCAGTTTGGCGGAACCGAGGTATAGCAATCAGCCCCAGCATTTT. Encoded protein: CASSLAEPRYSNQPQHF.

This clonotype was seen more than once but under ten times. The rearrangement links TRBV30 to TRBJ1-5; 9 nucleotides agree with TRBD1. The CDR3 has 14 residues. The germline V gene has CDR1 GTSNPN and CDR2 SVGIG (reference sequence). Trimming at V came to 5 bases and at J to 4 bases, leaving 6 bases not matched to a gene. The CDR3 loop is CAWGPGQGNQPQHF. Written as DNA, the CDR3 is TGTGCCTGGGGACCGGGACAGGGAAATCAGCCCCAGCATTTT.

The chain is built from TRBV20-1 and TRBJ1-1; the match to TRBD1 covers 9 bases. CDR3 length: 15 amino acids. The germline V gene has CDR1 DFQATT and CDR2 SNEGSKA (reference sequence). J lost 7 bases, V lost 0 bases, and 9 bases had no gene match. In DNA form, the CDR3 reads TGCAGTGCTAGAGACCTGGACAGGGGATTTGATGAAGCTTTCTTT. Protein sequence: CSARDLDRGFDEAFF.

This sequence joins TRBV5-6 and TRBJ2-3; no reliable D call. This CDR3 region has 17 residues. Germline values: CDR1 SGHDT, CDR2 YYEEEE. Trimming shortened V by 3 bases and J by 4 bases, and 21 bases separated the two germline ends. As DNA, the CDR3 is TGTGCCAGCAGCTCCGCTCCCGGTCCCCAACGAGCAGATACGCAGTATTTT. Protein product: CASSSAPGPQRADTQYF.

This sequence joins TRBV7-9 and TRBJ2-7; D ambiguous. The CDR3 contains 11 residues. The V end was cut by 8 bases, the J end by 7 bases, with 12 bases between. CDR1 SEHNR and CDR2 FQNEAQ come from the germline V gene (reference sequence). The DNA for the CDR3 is TGTGCCAGCGGCGAGTACAGAGAGCAGTACTTC. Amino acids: CASGEYREQYF.

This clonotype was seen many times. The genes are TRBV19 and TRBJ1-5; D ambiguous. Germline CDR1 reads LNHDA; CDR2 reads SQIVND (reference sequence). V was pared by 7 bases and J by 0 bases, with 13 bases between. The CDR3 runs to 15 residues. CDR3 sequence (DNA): TGTGCCAGTAACGCGACCGATTATAGCAATCAGCCCCAGCATTTT. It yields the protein CASNATDYSNQPQHF. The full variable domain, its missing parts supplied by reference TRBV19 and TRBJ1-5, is DGGITQSPKYLFRKEGQNVTLSCEQNLNHDAMYWYRQDPGQGLRLIYYSQIVNDFQKGDIAEGYSVSREKKESFPLTVTSAQKNPTAFYLCASNATDYSNQPQHFGDGTRLSIL.

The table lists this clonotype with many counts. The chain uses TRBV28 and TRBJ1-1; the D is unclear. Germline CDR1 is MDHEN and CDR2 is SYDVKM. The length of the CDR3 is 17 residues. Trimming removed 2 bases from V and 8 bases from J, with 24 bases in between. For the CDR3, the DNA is TGTGCCAGCAGTTTACTGGCAGGCCTTTTAATAGATCGGGAAGCTTTCTTT. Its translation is CASSLLAGLLIDREAFF.

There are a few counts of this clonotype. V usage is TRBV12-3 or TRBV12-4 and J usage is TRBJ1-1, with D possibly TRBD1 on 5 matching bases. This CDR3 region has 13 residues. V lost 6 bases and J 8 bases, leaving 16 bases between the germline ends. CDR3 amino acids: CASSLTLYREAFF. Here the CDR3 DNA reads TGTGCCAGCAGCCTCACGCTCTACAGGGAAGCTTTCTTT.

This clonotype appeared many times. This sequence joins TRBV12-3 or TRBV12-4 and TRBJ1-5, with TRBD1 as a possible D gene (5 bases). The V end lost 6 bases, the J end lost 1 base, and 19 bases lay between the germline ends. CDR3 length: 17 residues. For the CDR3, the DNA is TGTGCCAGCAGCCCCTCCATCGGGGGTTTCAGCAATCAGCCCCAGCATTTT. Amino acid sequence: CASSPSIGGFSNQPQHF.

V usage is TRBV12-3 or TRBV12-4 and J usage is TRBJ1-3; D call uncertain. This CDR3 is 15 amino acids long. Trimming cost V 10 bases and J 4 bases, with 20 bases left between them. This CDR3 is CATLFGWLSGNTIYF. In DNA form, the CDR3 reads TGTGCCACCCTTTTCGGTTGGCTCTCAGGAAACACCATATATTTT.

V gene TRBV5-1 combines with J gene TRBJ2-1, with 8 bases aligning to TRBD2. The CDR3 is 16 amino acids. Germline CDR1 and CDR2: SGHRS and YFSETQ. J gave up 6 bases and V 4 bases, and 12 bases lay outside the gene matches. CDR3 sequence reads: CASSAIPGGRVNEQFF. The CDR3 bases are TGCGCCAGCAGCGCCATTCCGGGGGGGCGAGTCAATGAGCAGTTCTTC.

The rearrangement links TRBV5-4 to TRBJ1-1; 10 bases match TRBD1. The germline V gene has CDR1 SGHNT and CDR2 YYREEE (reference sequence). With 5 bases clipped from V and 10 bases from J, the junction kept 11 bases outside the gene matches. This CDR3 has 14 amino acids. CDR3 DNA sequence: TGTGCCAGCAGTTTGTGGGGACAGGGGAGGGCAGCTTTCTTT. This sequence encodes CASSLWGQGRAAFF.

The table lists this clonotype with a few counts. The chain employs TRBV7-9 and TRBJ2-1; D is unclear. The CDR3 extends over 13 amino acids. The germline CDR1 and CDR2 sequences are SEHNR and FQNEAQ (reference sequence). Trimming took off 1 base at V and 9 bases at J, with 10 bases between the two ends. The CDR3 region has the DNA TGTGCCAGCAGCTTAGGGGTCTTGGGTGAGCAGTTCTTC. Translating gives CASSLGVLGEQFF.